The rows below give T cell receptor beta chains drawn from one sample of a study of cytomegalovirus exposure and HLA in healthy donors. The assay was immunoSEQ multiplex PCR, and TCRdb's table has in-frame clones only and misses some. Among some 150,000 clones, over 70% were seen once, and the ten largest hold around 13%. Sequencing input: PBMCs. The receptors come from a man between 25 and 39 years old in good health and CMV-seropositive. The conserved cysteine and the conserved F or W are not part of the CDR3 here.

j_gene	len	v_gene	CDR3aa
TRBJ1-3	14	TRBV18	ASSLGQTDSGNTIY
TRBJ2-1	16	TRBV10-2	ASRPSGTSGPSYNEQF
TRBJ2-3	13	TRBV9	ASSVAGGSTDTQY
TRBJ2-5	10	TRBV29-1	SVGQGAKTQY
TRBJ1-1	12	TRBV7-3	ASRGDRANTEAF
TRBJ1-1	12	TRBV5-1	ASSFGDRGTEAF
TRBJ2-1	12	TRBV6-1	ASSARSSYNEQF
TRBJ2-7	13	TRBV6-5	ASSVTGTYSYEQY
TRBJ2-1	14	TRBV4-1	ASSQDKGQGYNEQF
TRBJ2-7	11	TRBV6-5	ASSYDRGYEQY
TRBJ2-6	16	TRBV7-2	ASSPGTFFSSGANVLT
TRBJ1-2	12	TRBV10-3	AISETTGGNGYT
TRBJ2-7	13	TRBV4-2	ASSSAGGGSYEQY
TRBJ1-2	11	TRBV28	AITTGRNYGYT
TRBJ2-3	14	TRBV5-6	ASSFPGQGGTDTQY
TRBJ2-7	13	TRBV19	ASSITAGETYEQY
TRBJ2-1	13	TRBV6-5	ASSYVQGSYNEQF
TRBJ1-3	15	TRBV7-8	ASSLGIQLTSGNTIY
TRBJ1-1	12	TRBV5-4	ASSLQGAGTEAF
TRBJ1-2	12	TRBV2	ASKRQDPLDGYT
TRBJ2-3	15	TRBV9	ASSKDSLAGGSDTQY
TRBJ2-3	16	TRBV7-9	ASSPPVRTSGSTDTQY
TRBJ1-1	11	TRBV19	ASTGQGWTEAF
TRBJ1-2	15	TRBV7-9	ASSSFRPGQGDYGYT
TRBJ2-5	15	TRBV11-2	ASRNSRREGLRKTQY
TRBJ2-3	12	TRBV5-4	ASSLGEGGYTQY
TRBJ1-1	13	TRBV18	ASSFSQTGGTEAF
TRBJ2-6	12	TRBV6-5	ASSSGSGANVLT
TRBJ1-6	13	TRBV5-1	ASSLSGGQDSPLH
TRBJ2-7	10	TRBV10-3	AISQTFYEQY
TRBJ2-3	14	TRBV2	ASRGESSGVTDTQY
TRBJ2-1	13	TRBV6-6	AGRTSGTSSSEQF
TRBJ2-1	13	TRBV5-5	ASSVLARSYNEQF
TRBJ1-1	15	TRBV6-1	ASSGGRGGGRNTEAF
TRBJ2-1	12	TRBV19	ASSIDWSVNEQF
TRBJ1-5	15	TRBV19	ASQRTGRMNSNQPQH
TRBJ2-1	15	TRBV5-5	ASSGGYGLASYNEQF
TRBJ2-7	12	TRBV19	ASSNRDPSSEQY
TRBJ2-2	18	TRBV19	ASTNEKGDIGPGVTGELF
TRBJ1-2	11	TRBV10-1	ASSRERNYGYT
TRBJ2-1	13	TRBV6-4	ASSPRQGNQDEQF
TRBJ2-1	13	TRBV19	ASSRGRGSYNEQF
TRBJ2-7	13	TRBV18	ASSSQKELSYEQY
TRBJ2-3	12	TRBV5-1	ASSLWGVQDTQY
TRBJ2-5	12	TRBV5-4	ASSRPGDQETQY
TRBJ2-1	13	TRBV10-3	AISDFGLAYNEQF
TRBJ2-7	11	TRBV9	ASSPPDSHEQY
TRBJ1-2	13	TRBV14	ASSQVRRGDSGYT
TRBJ2-7	13	TRBV5-1	ASSLGTGVSYEQY